This TCR beta chain appears in the sequencing data of a study of blood T cell repertoires in COVID-19. Overall study: The origin of the acute and convalescent COVID-19 samples was the United States, Italy and Spain.

Method: immunoSEQ multiplex PCR; TCRdb's copy keeps in-frame clones and lacks some. The table shows about 96,000 clones, with approximately 84% occurring only once. This CDR3 spans 15 amino acids. Per germline, CDR1 LGHDT and CDR2 YNNKEL (reference sequence). V shed 4 bases, J shed 1 base, and the junction held 6 bases outside the gene matches. This sequence was found in a woman aged 55-70 years with acute or convalescent COVID-19. This chain connects TRBV3-1 (or the pseudogene TRBV3-2) to TRBJ1-1, with 7 bases identical to TRBD1. The sequencing input was peripheral blood. For the CDR3, the DNA is TGTGCCAGCAGCCGACCGGGACAGCAGAACACTGAAGCTTTCTTT. Its translation is CASSRPGQQNTEAFF.